This TCR beta chain appears in the sequencing data of a study of identical twins. Unique molecular identifiers were present on the cDNA, and a universal primer site came from template switching. TCRdb itself ran the 5' RACE reads through MiXCR, one entry per CDR3 protein. Of just over 450,000 distinct CDR3 sequences listed, 13% to 15% are singletons. Study-wide results and limits: The models systematically underestimated how much out-of-frame TCR alpha was shared in monozygotic twins. Zero-insertion findings could be partly confounded by invariant cells (MAIT and iNKT cells). While abundant cord blood beta clonotypes carried fewer insertions, memory repertoires showed no such pattern.

The CDR3 has 14 amino acids. Looked up from germline, CDR1 is SGHTA and CDR2 is FQGNSA. V lost 2 bases to trimming and J lost 3 bases, with 11 bases between them. The table lists this clonotype with many counts. The target antigen is unknown. Another study also made use of these data, one on yellow fever vaccine responses in identical twins.

The specimen sequenced was CD4+ T cells sorted from blood. The chain recombines TRBV7-2 with TRBJ2-7, with a weak D call TRBD1 (5 bases). This TCR was sampled from a young woman in good health. In DNA form, the CDR3 reads TGTGCCAGCAGCTTATCCCAGGGAAGCTACGAGCAGTACTTC. This encodes CASSLSQGSYEQYF.